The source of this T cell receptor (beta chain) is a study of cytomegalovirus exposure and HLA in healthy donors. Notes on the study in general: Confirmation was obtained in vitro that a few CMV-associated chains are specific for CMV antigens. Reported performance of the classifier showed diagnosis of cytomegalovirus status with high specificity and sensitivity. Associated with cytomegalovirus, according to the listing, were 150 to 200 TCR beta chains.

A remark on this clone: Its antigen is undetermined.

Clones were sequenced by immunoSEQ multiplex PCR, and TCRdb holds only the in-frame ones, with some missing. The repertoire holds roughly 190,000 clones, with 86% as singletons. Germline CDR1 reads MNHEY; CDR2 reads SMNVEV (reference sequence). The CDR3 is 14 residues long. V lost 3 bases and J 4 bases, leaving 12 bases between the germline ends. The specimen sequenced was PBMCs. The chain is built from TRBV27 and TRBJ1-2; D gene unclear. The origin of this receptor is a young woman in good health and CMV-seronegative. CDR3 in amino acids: CASSFNTASYGYTF. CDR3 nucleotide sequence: TGTGCCAGCAGTTTTAATACAGCCTCCTATGGCTACACCTTC.